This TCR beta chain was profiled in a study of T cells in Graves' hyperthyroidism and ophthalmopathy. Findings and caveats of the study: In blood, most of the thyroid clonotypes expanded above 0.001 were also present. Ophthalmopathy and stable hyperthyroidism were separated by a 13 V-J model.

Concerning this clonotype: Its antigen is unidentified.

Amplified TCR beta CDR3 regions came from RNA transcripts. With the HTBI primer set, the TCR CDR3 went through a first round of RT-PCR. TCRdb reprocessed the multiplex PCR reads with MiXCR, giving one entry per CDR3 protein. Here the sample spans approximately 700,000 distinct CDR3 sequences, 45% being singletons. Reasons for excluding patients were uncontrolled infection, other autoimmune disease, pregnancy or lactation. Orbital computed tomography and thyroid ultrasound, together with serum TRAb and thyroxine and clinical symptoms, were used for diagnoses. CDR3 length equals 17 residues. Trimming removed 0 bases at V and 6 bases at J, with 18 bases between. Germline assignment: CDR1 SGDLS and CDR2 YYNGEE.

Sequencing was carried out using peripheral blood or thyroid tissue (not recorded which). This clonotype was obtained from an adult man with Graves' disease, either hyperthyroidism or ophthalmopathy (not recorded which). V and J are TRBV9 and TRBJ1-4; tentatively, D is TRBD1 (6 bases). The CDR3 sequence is CASSVGSMGATYEKLFF. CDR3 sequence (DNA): TGTGCCAGCAGCGTAGGTAGTATGGGGGCAACGTATGAAAAACTGTTTTTT.